The T cell receptor beta chain described here comes from a study of T cells after yellow fever vaccination (dated by TCRdb to the late 2010s). Turning to the overall study: The SMART-Seq v4 Ultra Low Input RNA kit was used to prepare libraries from fractions with low cell numbers. To track T-cell clones before and after primary and booster YFV17D yellow fever vaccination, bulk TCR alpha and beta repertoires were sequenced longitudinally. Two healthy male donors, one aged 18 to 30 and one aged 30 to 39 years, were included in the cohort. Bulk PBMC replicates and cell subsets were isolated from blood drawn at multiple timepoints before and after both primary and secondary immunization.

The paper as a whole reports these results and caveats: Because abundant contaminating clonotypes from the bulk population could be contained in FACS-sorted repertoires, computational filtering was required. Because the study included only two donors, the extent to which the findings can be generalized is limited. After the booster, most clones that had expanded after primary vaccination were detected again (roughly 96% of CD4 and more than 80% of CD8), suggesting broad maintenance of memory. The secondary T-cell response was found to be weaker but faster than the primary response, with a peak reached on day 5 rather than on day 15. A small share of clonotypes was detected in both CD4 and CD8 compartments, with the overlap likely arising from convergent recombination.

This clonotype showed up just a few times. Its specific antigen is unknown. No per-base quality is available; no much larger clone lies one base away. TCR cDNA was synthesized by 5'RACE template switching, which introduced a universal primer site and unique molecular identifiers. Priming for cDNA synthesis came from both the TCR alpha and TCR beta constant segments. Library amplification involved two PCR steps, and the second step added sample barcodes and sequencing adapters. Sequencing of libraries was done on Illumina HiSeq 2500 (2x100 bp) or NovaSeq (2x150 bp). In the source study's methods: Demultiplexing of reads and collapsing into UMI consensus sequences were performed with MIGEC, and V(D)J alignment was carried out with MiXCR. Using edgeR on replicate PBMC samples, clonotypes were called vaccine-responding if FDR was below 0.01 and the log2 fold change was above 5 up to day 15. CD4 or CD8 identity was assigned to each bulk clonotype according to whether the clonotype was present at higher abundance in the sequenced CD4 repertoire or the sequenced CD8 repertoire. The raw public data were reprocessed by TCRdb itself: fastp quality trimming at Q25, MiXCR clonotype calling, in-frame beta chains only. Each entry is one CDR3 protein sequence, shown with its most common DNA and genes. TCRdb, not the original authors, processed these V and J calls. This sample lists 200,000 or so distinct CDR3 sequences; over 6.5% were detected once. Of the sample, approximately 1.1% is held by the ten largest clones.

Looking up the germline V gene yields CDR1 SGHVS and CDR2 FQNEAQ. Including cysteine and phenylalanine, the CDR3 has 16 amino acids. Only the CDR3 part of the read is kept: 48 bases, read in frame from the first base. Relative to germline, V is missing 5 bases and J is missing 2 bases, with 10 bases of the junction outside any gene match. Interpreted using the paper, the treatment or condition label stands for: live attenuated yellow fever vaccine strain. A standard Ficoll-Paque protocol was used to isolate PBMCs from peripheral blood. Dynabeads CD4 and CD8 positive selection kits were used to isolate CD4 and CD8 T-cell fractions. TriZol was used to extract RNA from bulk PBMCs, CD4 and CD8 fractions, and dextramer-positive and dextramer-negative fractions.

The rearranged chain carries TRBV7-8 and TRBJ1-2; 8 bases in between match TRBD1. The sequence derives from a man aged 25-40 years who received the YFV17D yellow fever vaccine. Sequencing was performed on CD4+ T cells sorted from PBMCs, taken on the day of the yellow fever booster vaccination. The DNA reads TGTGCCAGCAGCAACAGGGGGGGGAGGTCGAACTATGGCTACACCTTC. This gives the protein CASSNRGGRSNYGYTF. The CDR3, completed at both ends by the reference TRBV7-8 and TRBJ1-2 genes, gives the full variable domain GAGVSQSPRYKVAKRGQDVALRCDPISGHVSLFWYQQALGQGPEFLTYFQNEAQLDKSGLPSDRFFAERPEGSVSTLKIQRTQQEDSAVYLCASSNRGGRSNYGYTFGSGTRLTVV.